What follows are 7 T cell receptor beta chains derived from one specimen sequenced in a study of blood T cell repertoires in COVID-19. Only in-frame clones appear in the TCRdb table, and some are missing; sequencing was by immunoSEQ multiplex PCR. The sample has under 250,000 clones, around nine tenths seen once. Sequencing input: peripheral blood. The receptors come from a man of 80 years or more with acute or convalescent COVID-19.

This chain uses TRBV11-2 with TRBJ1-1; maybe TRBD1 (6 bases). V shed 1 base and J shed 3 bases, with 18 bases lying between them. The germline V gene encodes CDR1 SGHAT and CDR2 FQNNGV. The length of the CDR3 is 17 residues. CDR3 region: CASSLVFQGRGYTEAFF. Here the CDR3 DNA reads TGTGCCAGCAGCTTAGTCTTCCAGGGGAGAGGGTACACTGAAGCTTTCTTT.

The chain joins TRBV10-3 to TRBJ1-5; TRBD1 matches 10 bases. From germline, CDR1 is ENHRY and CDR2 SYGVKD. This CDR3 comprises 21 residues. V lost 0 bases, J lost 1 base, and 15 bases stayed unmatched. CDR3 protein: CAISESNLGQGSTGSNQPQHF. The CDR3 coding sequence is TGTGCCATCAGTGAGTCGAATCTGGGACAGGGGTCCACCGGGAGCAATCAGCCCCAGCATTTT.

The CDR3 DNA follows: TGCGCCAGCAGCCAAGATCACTGGAGAGGCTATTCACCCCTCCACTTT. The encoded protein is CASSQDHWRGYSPLHF. The chain uses TRBV4-3 and TRBJ1-6; D remains unclear. Per germline, CDR1 LGHNA and CDR2 YSLEER. CDR3 length equals 16 residues. V was pared by 0 bases and J by 8 bases, with 14 bases between.

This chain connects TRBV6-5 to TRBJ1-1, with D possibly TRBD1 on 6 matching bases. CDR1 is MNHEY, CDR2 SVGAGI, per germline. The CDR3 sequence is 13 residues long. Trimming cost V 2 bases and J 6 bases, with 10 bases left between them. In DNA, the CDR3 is TGTGCCAGCAGTTACGGGGGCCGCTCTGAAGCTTTCTTT. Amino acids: CASSYGGRSEAFF.

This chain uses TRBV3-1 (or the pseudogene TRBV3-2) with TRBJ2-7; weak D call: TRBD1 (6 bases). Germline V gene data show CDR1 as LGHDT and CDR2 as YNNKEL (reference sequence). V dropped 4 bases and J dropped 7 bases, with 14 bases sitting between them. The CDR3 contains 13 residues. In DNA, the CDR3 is TGTGCCAGCAGCCGCTCCAAAACAGGGGAGCAGTACTTC. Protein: CASSRSKTGEQYF.

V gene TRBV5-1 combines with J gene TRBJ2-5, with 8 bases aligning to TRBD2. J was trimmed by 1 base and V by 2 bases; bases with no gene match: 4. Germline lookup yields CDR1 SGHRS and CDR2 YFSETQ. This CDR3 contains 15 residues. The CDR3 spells CASSFALAVQETQYF. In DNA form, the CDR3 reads TGCGCCAGCAGCTTCGCACTAGCGGTCCAAGAGACCCAGTACTTC.

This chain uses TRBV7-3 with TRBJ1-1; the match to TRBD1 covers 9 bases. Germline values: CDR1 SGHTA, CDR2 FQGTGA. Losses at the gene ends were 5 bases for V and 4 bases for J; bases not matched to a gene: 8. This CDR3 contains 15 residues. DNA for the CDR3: TGTGCCAGCAGCCCCACTCGGACAGGGGCCACTGAAGCTTTCTTT. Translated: CASSPTRTGATEAFF. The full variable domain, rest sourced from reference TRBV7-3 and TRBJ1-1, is GAGVSQTPSNKVTEKGKYVELRCDPISGHTALYWYRQSLGQGPEFLIYFQGTGAADDSGLPNDRFFAVRPEGSVSTLKIQRTERGDSAVYLCASSPTRTGATEAFFGQGTRLTVV.